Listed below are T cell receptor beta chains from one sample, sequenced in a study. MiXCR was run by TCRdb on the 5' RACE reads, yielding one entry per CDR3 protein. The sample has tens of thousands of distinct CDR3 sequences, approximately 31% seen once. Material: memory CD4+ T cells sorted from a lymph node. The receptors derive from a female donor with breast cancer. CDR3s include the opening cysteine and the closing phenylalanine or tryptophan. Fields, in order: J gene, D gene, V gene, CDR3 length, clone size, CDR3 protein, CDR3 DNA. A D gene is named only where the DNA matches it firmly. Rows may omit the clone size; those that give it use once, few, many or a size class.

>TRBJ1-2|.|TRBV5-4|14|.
CTSSSLRRGGGYTF
TGTACCAGCAGCTCCCTGAGGAGGGGAGGTGGCTACACCTTC
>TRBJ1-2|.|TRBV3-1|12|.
CASRGTVDGYTF
TGTGCCAGCAGAGGGACCGTAGATGGCTACACCTTC
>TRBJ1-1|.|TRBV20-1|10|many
CSATKAEAFF
TGCAGTGCAACCAAAGCAGAAGCTTTCTTT
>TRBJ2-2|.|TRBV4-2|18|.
CASSQDHLRAGLAGELFF
TGTGCCAGCAGCCAAGATCACTTGAGGGCGGGTTTGGCCGGGGAGCTGTTTTTT
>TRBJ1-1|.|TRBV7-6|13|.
CASSLTENTEAFF
TGTGCCAGCAGCTTAACGGAAAACACTGAAGCTTTCTTT
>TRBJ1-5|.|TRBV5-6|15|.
CASSFGVFGNQPQHF
TGTGCCAGCAGCTTTGGTGTTTTCGGGAATCAGCCCCAGCATTTT
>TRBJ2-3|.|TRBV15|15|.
CATSRVGEGADTQYF
TGTGCCACCAGCAGAGTGGGTGAGGGGGCAGATACGCAGTATTTT
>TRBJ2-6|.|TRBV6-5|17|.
CASSYDRRATGANVLTF
TGTGCCAGCAGTTACGACCGAAGGGCAACTGGGGCCAACGTCCTGACTTTC
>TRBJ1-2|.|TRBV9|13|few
CASSVAPDYGYTF
TGTGCCAGCAGCGTAGCGCCAGACTATGGCTACACCTTC
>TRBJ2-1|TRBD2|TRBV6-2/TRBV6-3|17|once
CASSLRPGRVSYNEQFF
TGTGCCAGCAGCCTACGTCCCGGGAGGGTTTCCTACAATGAGCAGTTCTTC
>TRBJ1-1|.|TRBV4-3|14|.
CASSQVQGNTEAFF
TGCGCCAGCAGCCAAGTCCAGGGTAACACTGAAGCTTTCTTT
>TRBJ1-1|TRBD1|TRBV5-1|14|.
CASSTQGARTEAFF
TGCGCCAGCAGCACACAGGGGGCGCGAACTGAAGCTTTCTTT
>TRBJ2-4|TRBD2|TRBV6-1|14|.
CASSVSGGAFIQYF
TGTGCCAGCAGTGTTAGCGGGGGGGCTTTCATTCAGTACTTC
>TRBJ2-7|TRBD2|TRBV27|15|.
CASSFGTSGNYEQYF
TGTGCCAGCAGTTTCGGGACTAGCGGAAACTACGAGCAGTACTTC
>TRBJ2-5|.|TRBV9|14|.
CASVRGGGEETQYF
TGTGCCAGCGTCCGGGGAGGGGGTGAGGAGACCCAGTACTTC
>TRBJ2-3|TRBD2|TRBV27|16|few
CASSSLSGRAVDTQYF
TGTGCCAGCAGTTCCCTAAGCGGGAGGGCCGTAGATACGCAGTATTTT
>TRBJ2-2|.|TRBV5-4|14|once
CASSPMTNTGELLF
TGTGCCAGCAGCCCAATGACGAACACCGGGGAGCTGTTGTTT
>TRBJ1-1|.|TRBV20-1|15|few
CSARDLGSPNTEAFF
TGCAGTGCTAGAGATCTAGGCAGCCCGAACACTGAAGCTTTCTTT
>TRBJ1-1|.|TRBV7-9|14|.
CASSQDLWGTEAFF
TGTGCCAGCAGCCAGGATCTGTGGGGGACTGAAGCTTTCTTT
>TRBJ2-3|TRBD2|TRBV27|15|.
CASTPGLVNTDTQYF
TGTGCCAGCACCCCAGGACTAGTCAACACAGATACGCAGTATTTT
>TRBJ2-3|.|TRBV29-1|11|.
CSGGASDTQYF
TGCAGCGGTGGAGCCTCAGATACGCAGTATTTT
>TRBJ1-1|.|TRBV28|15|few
CASSLPGSLGTEAFF
TGTGCCAGCAGTTTACCGGGGTCCCTGGGCACTGAAGCTTTCTTT
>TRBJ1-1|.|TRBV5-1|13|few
CASSLVGMPEAFF
TGCGCCAGCAGCTTGGTTGGGATGCCTGAAGCTTTCTTT
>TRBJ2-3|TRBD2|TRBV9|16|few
CASSVGPSGVTDTQYF
TGTGCCAGCAGCGTAGGGCCTAGCGGAGTGACAGATACGCAGTATTTT
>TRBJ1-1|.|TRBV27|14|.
CTSSLSTVQVEAFF
TGCACCAGCAGTTTATCCACAGTGCAGGTTGAAGCTTTCTTT
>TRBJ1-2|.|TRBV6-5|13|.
CASSSRTGYGYTF
TGTGCCAGCAGTTCCCGTACTGGCTATGGCTACACCTTC
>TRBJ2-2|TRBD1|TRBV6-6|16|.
CASRLWDRTSAGELFF
TGTGCCAGCAGACTCTGGGACAGGACCAGCGCCGGGGAGCTGTTTTTT
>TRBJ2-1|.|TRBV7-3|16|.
CASSITGTYEGNEQFF
TGTGCCAGCAGCATCACCGGAACCTACGAAGGGAATGAGCAGTTCTTC
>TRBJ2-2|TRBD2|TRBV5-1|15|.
CASTVSGGNTGELFF
TGCGCCAGCACCGTGAGCGGGGGGAACACCGGGGAGCTGTTTTTT
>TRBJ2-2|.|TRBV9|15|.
CASSTEASSGGELFF
TGTGCCAGCAGCACCGAGGCCTCGTCGGGTGGGGAGCTGTTTTTT
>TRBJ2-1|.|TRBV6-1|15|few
CASSEEARMVNEQFF
TGTGCCAGCAGTGAAGAAGCTAGAATGGTAAATGAGCAGTTCTTC
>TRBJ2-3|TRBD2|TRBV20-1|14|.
CSTYGTSGTDTQYF
TGCAGTACCTATGGGACTAGCGGAACAGATACGCAGTATTTT
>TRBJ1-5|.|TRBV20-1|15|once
CSIRVRGGWNQPQHF
TGCAGTATTCGAGTAAGGGGTGGCTGGAATCAGCCCCAGCATTTT
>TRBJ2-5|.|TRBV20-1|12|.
CSATSLQETQYF
TGCAGTGCTACATCCTTACAAGAGACCCAGTACTTC
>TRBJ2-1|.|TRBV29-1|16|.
CSVEDWSSERGNEQFF
TGCAGCGTTGAAGACTGGTCTAGCGAGAGGGGGAATGAGCAGTTCTTC
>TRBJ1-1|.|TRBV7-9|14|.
CASSLGHWDTEAFF
TGTGCCAGCAGCTTAGGGCACTGGGACACTGAAGCTTTCTTT
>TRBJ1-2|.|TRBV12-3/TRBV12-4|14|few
CASSFHQGGYGYTF
TGTGCCAGCAGTTTTCATCAGGGTGGCTATGGCTACACCTTC
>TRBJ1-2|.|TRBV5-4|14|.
CASSKDGFHYGYTF
TGTGCCAGCAGCAAGGACGGATTTCACTATGGCTACACCTTC
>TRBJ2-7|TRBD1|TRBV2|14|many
CASSRDRAPYEQYF
TGTGCCAGCAGCCGGGACAGGGCCCCCTACGAGCAGTACTTC
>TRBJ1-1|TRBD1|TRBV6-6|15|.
CASSALTGRNTEAFF
TGTGCCAGCAGTGCACTGACAGGGAGGAACACTGAAGCTTTCTTT
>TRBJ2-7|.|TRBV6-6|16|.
CASSYRLGESLYEQYF
TGTGCCAGCAGTTACAGGTTGGGGGAATCCCTATACGAGCAGTACTTC